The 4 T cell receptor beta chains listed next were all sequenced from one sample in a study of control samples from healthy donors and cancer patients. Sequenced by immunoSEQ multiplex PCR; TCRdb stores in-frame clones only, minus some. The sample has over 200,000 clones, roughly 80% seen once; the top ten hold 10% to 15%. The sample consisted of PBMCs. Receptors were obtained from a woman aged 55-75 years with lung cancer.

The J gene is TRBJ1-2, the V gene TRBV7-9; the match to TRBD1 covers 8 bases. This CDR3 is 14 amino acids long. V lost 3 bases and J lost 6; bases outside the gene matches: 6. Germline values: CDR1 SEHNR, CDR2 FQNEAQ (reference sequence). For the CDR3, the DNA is TGTGCCAGCAGCTTGGGGGGACAGGTTCATGGCTACACCTTC. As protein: CASSLGGQVHGYTF.

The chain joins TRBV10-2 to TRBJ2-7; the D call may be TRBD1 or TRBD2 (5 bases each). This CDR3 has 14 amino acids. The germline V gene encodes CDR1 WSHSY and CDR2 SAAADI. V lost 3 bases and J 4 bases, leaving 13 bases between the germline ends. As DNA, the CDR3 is TGCGCCAGCAGTGAAGGACGGGGACCTTACGAGCAGTACTTC. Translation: CASSEGRGPYEQYF.

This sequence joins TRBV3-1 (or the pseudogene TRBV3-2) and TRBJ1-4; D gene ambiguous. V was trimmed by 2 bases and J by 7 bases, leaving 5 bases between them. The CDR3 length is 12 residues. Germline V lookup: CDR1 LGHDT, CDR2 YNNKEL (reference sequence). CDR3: CASSQLSEKLFF. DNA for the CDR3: TGTGCCAGCAGCCAACTTAGTGAAAAACTGTTTTTT.

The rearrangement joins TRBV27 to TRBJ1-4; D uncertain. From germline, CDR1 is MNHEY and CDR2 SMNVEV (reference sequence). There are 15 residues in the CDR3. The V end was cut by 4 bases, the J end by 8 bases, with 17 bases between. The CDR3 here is CASSSPPGVREKLFF. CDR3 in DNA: TGTGCCAGCAGTTCCCCGCCCGGGGTCCGCGAAAAACTGTTTTTT. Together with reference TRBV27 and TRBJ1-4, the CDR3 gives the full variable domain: EAQVTQNPRYLITVTGKKLTVTCSQNMNHEYMSWYRQDPGLGLRQIYYSMNVEVTDKGDVPEGYKVSRKEKRNFPLILESPSPNQTSLYFCASSSPPGVREKLFFGSGTQLSVL.